The 26 T cell receptor beta chains listed next were all sequenced from one sample in a study of PD-1 blockade in classical Hodgkin lymphoma. Here immunoSEQ multiplex PCR was the method, and the copy in TCRdb shows in-frame clones only, minus some. The sample has 80,000 to 100,000 clones; roughly 92% are singletons. Exposure to brentuximab vedotin varied, and each patient had relapsed following autologous stem cell transplantation. The specimen was peripheral blood mononuclear cells (PBMCs), collected at baseline. The receptors stem from a human donor with classical Hodgkin lymphoma.

The chain employs TRBV7-8 and TRBJ1-1, with D hard to call. This CDR3 is built from 13 residues. Trimming took off 1 base at V and 4 bases at J, with 7 bases between the two ends. Germline CDR1 is SGHVS and CDR2 is FQNEAQ. CDR3 residues: CASSLDLITEAFF. DNA of the CDR3: TGTGCCAGCAGCTTAGATCTTATCACTGAAGCTTTCTTT.

This clone was recorded once. In DNA form, the CDR3 reads TGCAGCGCGGAGGAGGGCCAAGAGACCCAGTACTTC. Translated, it gives CSAEEGQETQYF. The V and J genes are TRBV29-1 and TRBJ2-5, with D tentatively TRBD2 (6 bases). CDR1 is SQVTM and CDR2 is ANQGSEA in the germline V gene. Trimming removed 7 bases from V and 1 base from J, with 10 bases in between. The CDR3 is 12 amino acids.

This chain joins TRBV30 and TRBJ2-3; TRBD2 matches at 10 bases. After removal of 0 bases from V and 6 bases from J, the junction contained 15 bases not matched to a gene. CDR3 length: 18 residues. Germline V CDR1 and CDR2: GTSNPN, SVGIG (reference sequence). The CDR3 DNA reads as TGTGCCTGGAGTGTAATGCGACGGACTAGCGGCCTTGTGGATACGCAGTATTTT. Protein sequence: CAWSVMRRTSGLVDTQYF.

V gene TRBV4-1 combines with J gene TRBJ2-4; no clear D gene. The CDR3 runs to 13 residues. The germline V gene encodes CDR1 MGHRA and CDR2 YSYEKL. V was cut by 4 bases and J by 6 bases, with 10 bases left in between. CDR3 region: CASSPLDPNIQYF. As DNA, the CDR3 is TGCGCCAGCAGCCCCCTCGACCCAAACATTCAGTACTTC.

The chain is built from TRBV10-3 and TRBJ1-2; D perhaps matches TRBD1 (5 bases). Germline loops: CDR1 ENHRY, CDR2 SYGVKD. V was trimmed by 3 bases and J by 7 bases, leaving 12 bases between them. This CDR3 contains 13 residues. This chain's CDR3 is CAISEGEGRGYTF. CDR3 nucleotide sequence: TGTGCCATCAGTGAAGGTGAGGGACGTGGCTACACCTTC.

This clone appeared a single time. J is TRBJ2-1 and V is TRBV4-1, with TRBD2 matching 9 bases. The CDR3 length is 15 residues. Germline CDR1 MGHRA, CDR2 YSYEKL. J lost 5 bases, V lost 4 bases, and 6 bases had no gene match. The CDR3 loop reads CASSPWTSAHNEQFF. For the CDR3, the DNA is TGCGCCAGCAGCCCCTGGACTAGCGCTCACAATGAGCAGTTCTTC.

The chain couples TRBV29-1 to TRBJ1-2; 8 nucleotides agree with TRBD1. This CDR3 spans 13 amino acids. Germline CDR1 and CDR2: SQVTM and ANQGSEA. The junction had 10 bases not matched to a gene; V was cut back by 3 bases and J by 10 bases. The CDR3 reads CSVDVLGQEYYTF. The CDR3 DNA sequence: TGCAGCGTTGATGTCTTGGGACAGGAATACTACACCTTC. The variable domain in full, completed from reference TRBV29-1 and TRBJ1-2, reads SAVISQKPSRDICQRGTSLTIQCQVDSQVTMMFWYRQQPGQSLTLIATANQGSEATYESGFVIDKFPISRPNLTFSTLTVSNMSPEDSSIYLCSVDVLGQEYYTFGSGTRLTVV.

This clone was picked up one time. The chain carries TRBV27 and TRBJ2-7; TRBD1 matches at 8 bases. This CDR3 is built from 14 residues. Looked up from germline, CDR1 is MNHEY and CDR2 is SMNVEV (reference sequence). The V and J ends lost 6 bases and 3 bases, in that order; junction bases with no gene match: 7. The CDR3 protein is CASRRFGQGYEQYF. DNA of the CDR3: TGTGCCAGCAGACGATTCGGACAGGGCTACGAGCAGTACTTC.

This chain uses TRBV4-2 with TRBJ2-1; maybe TRBD2 (5 bases). The germline V gene has CDR1 LGHNA and CDR2 YNFKEQ. V gave up 4 bases and J gave up 0 bases, with 13 bases separating them. The CDR3 has 16 residues. The CDR3 DNA reads TGTGCCAGCAGCCCGGAACTGACTACCTCCTACAATGAGCAGTTCTTC. This translates into CASSPELTTSYNEQFF.

V and J are TRBV19 and TRBJ2-5; D may match TRBD1 or TRBD2 (5 bases each). The germline V gene encodes CDR1 LNHDA and CDR2 SQIVND (reference sequence). The V end was cut by 3 bases, the J end by 5 bases, with 10 bases between. CDR3 length: 13 residues. CDR3 sequence reads: CASSIQGTETQYF. The CDR3 DNA follows: TGTGCCAGTAGTATCCAAGGGACGGAGACCCAGTACTTC. The entire variable domain, with the rest obtained from reference TRBV19 and TRBJ2-5, is as follows: DGGITQSPKYLFRKEGQNVTLSCEQNLNHDAMYWYRQDPGQGLRLIYYSQIVNDFQKGDIAEGYSVSREKKESFPLTVTSAQKNPTAFYLCASSIQGTETQYFGPGTRLLVL.

The chain joins TRBV10-3 to TRBJ2-7; 11 bases match TRBD2. This CDR3 is 16 amino acids long. CDR1 is ENHRY, CDR2 SYGVKD, per germline. V shed 2 bases, J shed 5 bases, and the junction held 8 bases outside the gene matches. For the CDR3, the DNA is TGTGCCATCAGTGAGCCACGGACTAGCGGGTCCCACGAGCAGTACTTC. Translation: CAISEPRTSGSHEQYF.

This clone was counted once. The rearrangement joins TRBV27 to TRBJ1-3; D is uncertain. The CDR3 has 14 residues. V was shortened by 2 bases and J by 1 base, with 6 bases between the two germline ends. CDR1 and CDR2 from the germline V gene are MNHEY and SMNVEV (reference sequence). The CDR3 DNA follows: TGTGCCAGCAGTTTAGGTGGTTCTGGAAACACCATATATTTT. Translation: CASSLGGSGNTIYF.

The chain links TRBV30 to TRBJ1-5; D not resolved. This CDR3 has 14 amino acids. Germline V gene sequence: CDR1 GTSNPN, CDR2 SVGIG (reference sequence). The ends were cut back, 0 bases at V and 6 bases at J, with 12 bases in the middle. The CDR3: CAWSVADRGQPQHF. The CDR3 coding sequence is TGTGCCTGGAGTGTGGCGGACCGGGGTCAGCCCCAGCATTTT.

The J gene is TRBJ2-1, the V gene TRBV9; 11 nucleotides line up with TRBD2. Trimming took 0 bases from V and 7 from J; bases not matched to a gene: 12. Germline CDR1 is SGDLS and CDR2 is YYNGEE. CDR3 size: 18 residues. The CDR3 reads CASSVEESSGRLGNEQFF. CDR3 in DNA: TGTGCCAGCAGCGTAGAAGAGTCTAGCGGGAGGTTGGGAAATGAGCAGTTCTTC.

The V call is TRBV2, the J call TRBJ1-6, with 7 nucleotides matching TRBD1. V dropped 7 bases and J dropped 6; count of bases not matched to a gene: 6. Germline-derived CDR1 and CDR2 are SNHLY and FYNNEI. The CDR3 is made up of 14 amino acids. The CDR3 sequence is CASTPGQLNSPLHF. The CDR3 bases are TGTGCCAGCACTCCGGGACAGCTTAATTCACCCCTCCACTTT.

The CDR3: CASTGQGPWGANVLTF. The CDR3, as DNA: TGTGCCAGCACCGGACAGGGCCCGTGGGGGGCCAACGTCCTGACTTTC. The rearrangement uses TRBV19 and TRBJ2-6; 8 bases match TRBD1. J was trimmed by 4 bases and V by 9 bases; bases with no gene match: 11. This CDR3 comprises 16 residues. From germline, CDR1 is LNHDA and CDR2 SQIVND (reference sequence).

The rearrangement links TRBV27 to TRBJ2-3; D assignment may be TRBD1 or TRBD2 (5 bases each). V was clipped by 2 bases and J by 5 bases, with 14 bases between them. CDR3 size: 15 residues. Germline assignment: CDR1 MNHEY and CDR2 SMNVEV (reference sequence). The CDR3 region is CASSLEGLTVDTQYF. DNA of the CDR3: TGTGCCAGCAGTTTAGAGGGGTTAACGGTAGATACGCAGTATTTT.

The V gene is TRBV29-1, the J gene TRBJ1-2; a possible D gene is TRBD1 (5 bases). CDR3 size: 13 residues. CDR1 and CDR2 (germline): SQVTM, ANQGSEA. Deletions cut 1 base from V and 4 bases from J, with 10 bases between. CDR3 nucleotides: TGCAGCGTTGAAGGGTGGGGGGGCTATGGCTACACCTTC. The encoded protein is CSVEGWGGYGYTF.

V gene TRBV27 combines with J gene TRBJ1-5, with D perhaps TRBD1 (5 bases). Germline CDR1 reads MNHEY; CDR2 reads SMNVEV (reference sequence). V was shortened by 1 base and J by 0 bases, with 16 bases between the two germline ends. The CDR3 contains 18 residues. The CDR3 region is CASSLLVPGPYSNQPQHF. DNA for the CDR3: TGTGCCAGCAGTTTATTGGTGCCGGGACCTTATAGCAATCAGCCCCAGCATTTT.

This chain links TRBV2 with TRBJ2-1; perhaps TRBD1 as D (5 bases). Germline V gives CDR1 SNHLY, CDR2 FYNNEI. The CDR3 contains 12 residues. V was trimmed by 7 bases and J by 4 bases, leaving 8 bases between them. The CDR3 loop reads CASTRQYNEQFF. Written as DNA, the CDR3 is TGTGCCAGCACGAGACAGTACAATGAGCAGTTCTTC.

This sequence joins TRBV5-1 and TRBJ2-7, with 10 bases lining up with TRBD1. Germline loops: CDR1 SGHRS, CDR2 YFSETQ. V lost 4 bases and J lost 7; bases outside the gene matches: 8. The CDR3 covers 14 residues. The CDR3 coding sequence is TGCGCCAGCAGCCGCACCGGGACAGGGGTGGAGCAGTACTTC. Protein product: CASSRTGTGVEQYF.

This clone was observed a handful of times. The V gene is TRBV30, the J gene TRBJ1-2; tentative D call: TRBD1 (5 bases). In germline, CDR1 is GTSNPN, CDR2 SVGIG (reference sequence). CDR3 size: 12 residues. V was cut by 5 bases and J by 2 bases, with 9 bases left in between. The CDR3 region has the DNA TGTGCCTGGGGAGGGGAGAACTATGGCTACACCTTC. Its translation is CAWGGENYGYTF.

The genes are TRBV29-1 and TRBJ1-2; D might be TRBD1 (6 bases). CDR1 is SQVTM, CDR2 ANQGSEA, per germline. V shed 7 bases and J shed 8 bases, with 14 bases lying between them. The CDR3 consists of 11 residues. Written as DNA, the CDR3 is TGCAGCGGGTCAGGGGTTAGAGGCTACACCTTC. Translation: CSGSGVRGYTF.

The chain joins TRBV30 to TRBJ2-7; D call uncertain. CDR3 length equals 12 residues. Trimming took 2 bases from V and 5 from J, leaving 10 bases between them. Germline CDR1 GTSNPN, CDR2 SVGIG (reference sequence). The CDR3 nucleotides are TGTGCCTGGAGTTCGGGTTCCAACGAGCAGTACTTC. Translating gives CAWSSGSNEQYF.

The chain employs TRBV18 and TRBJ1-2; 7 positions agree with TRBD1. Germline V gene data show CDR1 as KGHSH and CDR2 as LQKENI. V shed 1 base, J shed 8 bases, and the junction held 19 bases outside the gene matches. The CDR3 extends over 18 amino acids. Here the CDR3 reads CASSPQPLFGQVENGYTF. DNA of the CDR3: TGTGCCAGCTCACCACAGCCCCTATTTGGACAGGTTGAGAACGGCTACACCTTC.

CDR3 nucleotide sequence: TGTGCCAGCAGCCAAGAGGGACTAGCGGAACATACGCAGTATTTT. Protein product: CASSQEGLAEHTQYF. The chain carries TRBV4-2 and TRBJ2-3; 11 bases agree with TRBD2. Per the germline V gene, CDR1 is LGHNA and CDR2 is YNFKEQ. CDR3 size: 15 residues. V was pared by 0 bases and J by 7 bases, with 3 bases of the junction left unmatched.